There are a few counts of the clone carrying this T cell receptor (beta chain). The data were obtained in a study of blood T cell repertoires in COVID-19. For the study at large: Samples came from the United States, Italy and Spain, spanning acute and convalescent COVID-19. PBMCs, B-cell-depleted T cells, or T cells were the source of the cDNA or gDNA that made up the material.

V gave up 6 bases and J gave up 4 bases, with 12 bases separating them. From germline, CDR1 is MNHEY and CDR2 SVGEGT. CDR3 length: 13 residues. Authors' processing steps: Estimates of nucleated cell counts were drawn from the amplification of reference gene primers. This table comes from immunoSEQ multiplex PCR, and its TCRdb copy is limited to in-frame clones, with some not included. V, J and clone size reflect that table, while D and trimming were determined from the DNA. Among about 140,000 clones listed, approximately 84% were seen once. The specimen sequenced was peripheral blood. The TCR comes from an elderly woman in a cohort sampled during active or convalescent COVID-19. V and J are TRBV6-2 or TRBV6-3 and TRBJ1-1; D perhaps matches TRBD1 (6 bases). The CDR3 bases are TGTGCCAGCAGCAATGGACAGACCACTGAAGCTTTCTTT. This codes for CASSNGQTTEAFF.